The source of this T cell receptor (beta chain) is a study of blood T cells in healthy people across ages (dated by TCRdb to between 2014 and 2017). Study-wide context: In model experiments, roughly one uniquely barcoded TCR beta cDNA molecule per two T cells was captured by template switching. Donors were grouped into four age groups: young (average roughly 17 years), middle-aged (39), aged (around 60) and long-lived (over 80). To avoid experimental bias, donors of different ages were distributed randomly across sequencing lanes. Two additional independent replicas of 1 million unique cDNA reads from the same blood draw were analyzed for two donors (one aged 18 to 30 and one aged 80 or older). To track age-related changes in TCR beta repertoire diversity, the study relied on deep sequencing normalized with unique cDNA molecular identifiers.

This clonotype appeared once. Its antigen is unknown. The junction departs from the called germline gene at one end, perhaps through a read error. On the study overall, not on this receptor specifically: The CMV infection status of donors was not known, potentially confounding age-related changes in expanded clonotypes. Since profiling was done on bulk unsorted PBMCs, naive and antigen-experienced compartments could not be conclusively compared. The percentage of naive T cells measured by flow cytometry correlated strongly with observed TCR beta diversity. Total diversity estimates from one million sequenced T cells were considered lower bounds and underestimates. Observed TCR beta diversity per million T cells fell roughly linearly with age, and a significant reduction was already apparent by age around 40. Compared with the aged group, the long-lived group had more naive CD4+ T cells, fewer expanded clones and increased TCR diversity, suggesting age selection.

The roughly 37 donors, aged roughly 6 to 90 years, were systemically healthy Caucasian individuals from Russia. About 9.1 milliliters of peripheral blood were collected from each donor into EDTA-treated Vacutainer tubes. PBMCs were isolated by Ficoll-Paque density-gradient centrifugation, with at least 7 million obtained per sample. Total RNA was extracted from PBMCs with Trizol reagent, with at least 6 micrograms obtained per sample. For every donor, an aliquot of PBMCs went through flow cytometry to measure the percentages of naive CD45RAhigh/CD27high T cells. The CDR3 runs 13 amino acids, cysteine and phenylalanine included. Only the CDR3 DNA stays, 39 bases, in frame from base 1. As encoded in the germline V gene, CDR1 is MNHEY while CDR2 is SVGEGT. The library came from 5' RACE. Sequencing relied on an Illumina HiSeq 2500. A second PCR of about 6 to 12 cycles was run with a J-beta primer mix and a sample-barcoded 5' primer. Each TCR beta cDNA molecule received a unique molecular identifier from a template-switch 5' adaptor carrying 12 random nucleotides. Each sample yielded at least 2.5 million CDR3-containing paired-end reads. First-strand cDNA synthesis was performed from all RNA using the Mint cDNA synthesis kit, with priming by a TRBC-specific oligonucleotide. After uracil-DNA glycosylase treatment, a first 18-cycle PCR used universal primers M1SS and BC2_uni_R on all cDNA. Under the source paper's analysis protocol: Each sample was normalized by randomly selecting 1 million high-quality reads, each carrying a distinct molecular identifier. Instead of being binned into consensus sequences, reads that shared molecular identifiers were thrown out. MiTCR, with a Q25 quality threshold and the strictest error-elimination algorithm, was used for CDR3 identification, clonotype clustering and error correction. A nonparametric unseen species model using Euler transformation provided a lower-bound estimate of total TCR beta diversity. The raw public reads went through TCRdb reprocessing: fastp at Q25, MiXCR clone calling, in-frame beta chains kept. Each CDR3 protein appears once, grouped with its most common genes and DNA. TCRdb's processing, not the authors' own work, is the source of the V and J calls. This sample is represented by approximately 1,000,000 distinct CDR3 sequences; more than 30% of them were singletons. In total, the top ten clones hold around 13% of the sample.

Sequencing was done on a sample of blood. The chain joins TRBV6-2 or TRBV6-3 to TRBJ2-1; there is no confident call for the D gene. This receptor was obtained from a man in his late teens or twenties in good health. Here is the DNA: TGTGTCAGCACGCCTACCCGTTACAATGAGCAGTTCTTC. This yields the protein CVSTPTRYNEQFF.